A selection of T cell receptor beta chains follows, all from one sample in a study of OX40 agonist ivuxolimab in advanced cancers. Assay used: immunoSEQ multiplex PCR; TCRdb lists only in-frame clones, some missing. The sample yields about 38,000 clones, roughly 80% seen once. The source was CD4+ or CD8+ T cells sorted from blood, collected in a trial of the OX40 agonist ivuxolimab. These receptors were taken from an adult with an advanced solid tumor such as melanoma, head and neck, liver or kidney cancer. Each CDR3 is given with its conserved first and last residue. Fields, in order: CDR3 protein, CDR3 DNA, clone size, D gene, J gene, V gene. The D gene is left open where the match is weak. Only some rows state a clone size, as once, few, many or a class for expanded clones.

CDR3 protein: CASSVLAGYQETQYF; CDR3 DNA: TGTGCCAGCAGCGTACTAGCGGGGTACCAAGAGACCCAGTACTTC; clone size: .; D gene: TRBD2; J gene: TRBJ2-5; V gene: TRBV9
CDR3 protein: CASSKDVRGTGNTIYF; CDR3 DNA: TGTGCCAGCAGCAAAGATGTCAGGGGAACCGGAAACACCATATATTTT; clone size: .; D gene: .; J gene: TRBJ1-3; V gene: TRBV21-1
CDR3 protein: CAISERGQGYTEAFF; CDR3 DNA: TGTGCCATCAGTGAGAGGGGACAGGGATACACTGAAGCTTTCTTT; clone size: .; D gene: TRBD1; J gene: TRBJ1-1; V gene: TRBV10-3
CDR3 protein: CASSQDLGQGRREQYF; CDR3 DNA: TGCGCCAGCAGCCAAGATCTTGGCCAGGGGCGGCGCGAGCAGTACTTC; clone size: .; D gene: .; J gene: TRBJ2-7; V gene: TRBV4-3
CDR3 protein: CASSPPRATYEQYF; CDR3 DNA: TGTGCCAGCTCACCCCCCCGCGCCACCTACGAGCAGTACTTC; clone size: few; D gene: .; J gene: TRBJ2-7; V gene: TRBV18
CDR3 protein: CASRYREVAQPQHF; CDR3 DNA: TGTGCCTCGCGTTACAGGGAGGTTGCTCAGCCCCAGCATTTT; clone size: .; D gene: .; J gene: TRBJ1-5; V gene: TRBV6-6
CDR3 protein: CASSPVGRATEKLFF; CDR3 DNA: TGTGCCAGCTCACCCGTGGGCAGGGCTACTGAAAAACTGTTTTTT; clone size: .; D gene: .; J gene: TRBJ1-4; V gene: TRBV18
CDR3 protein: CASSKTLPLGPGQGLHEQFF; CDR3 DNA: TGTGCCAGCAGCAAGACGCTCCCCCTAGGCCCGGGACAGGGACTCCATGAGCAGTTCTTC; clone size: .; D gene: .; J gene: TRBJ2-1; V gene: TRBV21-1
CDR3 protein: CASSLTSGANTGELFF; CDR3 DNA: TGTGCCAGCAGCTTAACTAGCGGGGCGAACACCGGGGAGCTGTTTTTT; clone size: few; D gene: TRBD2; J gene: TRBJ2-2; V gene: TRBV7-3
CDR3 protein: CASSQTGYEQYF; CDR3 DNA: TGTGCCAGCAGCCAGACAGGTTACGAGCAGTACTTC; clone size: few; D gene: .; J gene: TRBJ2-7; V gene: TRBV11-1
CDR3 protein: CASSPNQGNTEAFF; CDR3 DNA: TGTGCCAGCTCACCAAACCAGGGGAACACTGAAGCTTTCTTT; clone size: .; D gene: .; J gene: TRBJ1-1; V gene: TRBV18
CDR3 protein: CAISELASGNTGELFF; CDR3 DNA: TGTGCCATCAGTGAGTTGGCTAGCGGGAACACCGGGGAGCTGTTTTTT; clone size: .; D gene: TRBD2; J gene: TRBJ2-2; V gene: TRBV10-3
CDR3 protein: CASSVHLANYNEQFF; CDR3 DNA: TGTGCCAGCAGCGTACACCTAGCTAACTACAATGAGCAGTTCTTC; clone size: .; D gene: .; J gene: TRBJ2-1; V gene: TRBV9
CDR3 protein: CASGGRQGLAKNIQYF; CDR3 DNA: TGCGCCAGCGGTGGGAGGCAGGGGTTAGCCAAAAACATTCAGTACTTC; clone size: few; D gene: .; J gene: TRBJ2-4; V gene: TRBV10-1
CDR3 protein: CASSYRTGAGELFF; CDR3 DNA: TGTGCCAGCAGTTACAGGACAGGGGCCGGGGAGCTGTTTTTT; clone size: few; D gene: TRBD1; J gene: TRBJ2-2; V gene: TRBV6-5
CDR3 protein: CASSLERWDEQFF; CDR3 DNA: TGTGCCAGCAGTCTCGAACGGTGGGATGAGCAGTTCTTC; clone size: .; D gene: .; J gene: TRBJ2-1; V gene: TRBV2
CDR3 protein: CATSRGTTTGETQYF; CDR3 DNA: TGTGCCACCAGCAGAGGGACAACGACGGGTGAGACCCAGTACTTC; clone size: .; D gene: .; J gene: TRBJ2-5; V gene: TRBV15
CDR3 protein: CASSLRAGPQHF; CDR3 DNA: TGTGCCAGCAGCCTCCGGGCTGGGCCCCAGCATTTT; clone size: .; D gene: .; J gene: TRBJ1-5; V gene: TRBV7-8
CDR3 protein: CASKAAGTSTDTQYF; CDR3 DNA: TGTGCCAGCAAAGCAGCGGGAACTAGCACAGATACGCAGTATTTT; clone size: once; D gene: TRBD2; J gene: TRBJ2-3; V gene: TRBV6-5
CDR3 protein: CASRKGNAASYNSPLHF; CDR3 DNA: TGTGCCAGCAGGAAAGGGAATGCGGCGTCCTATAATTCACCCCTCCACTTT; clone size: .; D gene: .; J gene: TRBJ1-6; V gene: TRBV7-2
CDR3 protein: CASSLVGSSYNEQFF; CDR3 DNA: TGTGCCAGCAGCTTAGTGGGGAGCTCCTACAATGAGCAGTTCTTC; clone size: .; D gene: .; J gene: TRBJ2-1; V gene: TRBV7-9
CDR3 protein: CASSAYRGLATEAFF; CDR3 DNA: TGTGCCAGCAGTGCCTACAGGGGGCTAGCAACTGAAGCTTTCTTT; clone size: .; D gene: TRBD1; J gene: TRBJ1-1; V gene: TRBV27
CDR3 protein: CASSIRTVNTEAFF; CDR3 DNA: TGTGCCAGCAGCATCCGGACGGTGAACACTGAAGCTTTCTTT; clone size: few; D gene: .; J gene: TRBJ1-1; V gene: TRBV7-8
CDR3 protein: CASSLGQGGSPLHF; CDR3 DNA: TGTGCCAGCAGCTTAGGACAGGGAGGTTCACCCCTCCACTTT; clone size: once; D gene: TRBD1; J gene: TRBJ1-6; V gene: TRBV11-1
CDR3 protein: CASSVGGRGVGHEQFF; CDR3 DNA: TGTGCCAGCAGCGTAGGTGGCAGGGGGGTCGGGCATGAGCAGTTCTTC; clone size: .; D gene: .; J gene: TRBJ2-1; V gene: TRBV9
CDR3 protein: CASSSNRVTGELFF; CDR3 DNA: TGCGCCAGCAGCTCAAACCGGGTTACCGGGGAGCTGTTTTTT; clone size: .; D gene: .; J gene: TRBJ2-2; V gene: TRBV4-1
CDR3 protein: CASSLGQGVYEQYF; CDR3 DNA: TGTGCCAGCAGCTTGGGACAGGGGGTTTACGAGCAGTACTTC; clone size: .; D gene: TRBD1; J gene: TRBJ2-7; V gene: TRBV7-9
CDR3 protein: CASTGTSGNSYEQYF; CDR3 DNA: TGTGCCAGCACCGGGACTAGCGGCAACTCCTACGAGCAGTACTTC; clone size: .; D gene: TRBD2; J gene: TRBJ2-7; V gene: TRBV7-9
CDR3 protein: CASSPYRVGSYNEQFF; CDR3 DNA: TGTGCCAGCAGCCCGTACAGGGTCGGGTCCTACAATGAGCAGTTCTTC; clone size: .; D gene: .; J gene: TRBJ2-1; V gene: TRBV9
CDR3 protein: CASREVSTDTQYF; CDR3 DNA: TGTGCCTCCAGGGAGGTGTCCACAGATACGCAGTATTTT; clone size: .; D gene: .; J gene: TRBJ2-3; V gene: TRBV10-3
CDR3 protein: CASSPTPDTGVNEQYF; CDR3 DNA: TGTGCCAGCAGCCCTACCCCTGACACAGGGGTTAACGAGCAGTACTTC; clone size: .; D gene: TRBD1; J gene: TRBJ2-7; V gene: TRBV11-3
CDR3 protein: CASSLGMYEQYF; CDR3 DNA: TGTGCCAGCAGCTTAGGCATGTACGAGCAGTACTTC; clone size: .; D gene: .; J gene: TRBJ2-7; V gene: TRBV7-2
CDR3 protein: CASSLEQGGETQYF; CDR3 DNA: TGTGCCAGCAGCTTAGAACAGGGGGGGGAGACCCAGTACTTC; clone size: .; D gene: .; J gene: TRBJ2-5; V gene: TRBV7-2
CDR3 protein: CASSLGAGDEKLFF; CDR3 DNA: TGTGCCAGCAGTTTGGGGGCGGGGGATGAAAAACTGTTTTTT; clone size: .; D gene: .; J gene: TRBJ1-4; V gene: TRBV28
CDR3 protein: CASSPRDRADNEQFF; CDR3 DNA: TGTGCCAGCAGCCCAAGGGACAGGGCCGACAATGAGCAGTTCTTC; clone size: .; D gene: TRBD1; J gene: TRBJ2-1; V gene: TRBV11-3
CDR3 protein: CASRDRAANQPQHF; CDR3 DNA: TGTGCCAGCCGGGACAGGGCAGCGAATCAGCCCCAGCATTTT; clone size: few; D gene: TRBD1; J gene: TRBJ1-5; V gene: TRBV6-5
CDR3 protein: CASSRDSNTGELFF; CDR3 DNA: TGTGCCAGCAGTCGGGACAGCAACACCGGGGAGCTGTTTTTT; clone size: few; D gene: TRBD1; J gene: TRBJ2-2; V gene: TRBV7-9
CDR3 protein: CASSSGPDYYYEQYF; CDR3 DNA: TGTGCCAGCAGCTCCGGACCAGACTATTACTACGAGCAGTACTTC; clone size: .; D gene: .; J gene: TRBJ2-7; V gene: TRBV11-3
CDR3 protein: CASSLGQGMGETQYF; CDR3 DNA: TGTGCCAGCAGCTTGGGACAGGGGATGGGGGAGACCCAGTACTTC; clone size: .; D gene: TRBD1; J gene: TRBJ2-5; V gene: TRBV5-8
CDR3 protein: CASSAPRGQQKNHNEKLFF; CDR3 DNA: TGCGCCAGCAGTGCCCCCCGGGGGCAGCAGAAAAATCATAATGAAAAACTGTTTTTT; clone size: .; D gene: .; J gene: TRBJ1-4; V gene: TRBV10-1
CDR3 protein: CASSQDRYSLNSPLHF; CDR3 DNA: TGCGCCAGCAGCCAAGATAGGTACTCCTTGAATTCACCCCTCCACTTT; clone size: .; D gene: .; J gene: TRBJ1-6; V gene: TRBV4-1
CDR3 protein: CASSSRLAGGGVTDTQYF; CDR3 DNA: TGTGCCAGCAGCTCAAGACTAGCGGGGGGCGGGGTAACAGATACGCAGTATTTT; clone size: once; D gene: TRBD2; J gene: TRBJ2-3; V gene: TRBV9
CDR3 protein: CASSRSRMADTQYF; CDR3 DNA: TGTGCCAGCAGCCGCTCTAGGATGGCAGATACGCAGTATTTT; clone size: .; D gene: .; J gene: TRBJ2-3; V gene: TRBV5-8
CDR3 protein: CASSRTGGNGELFF; CDR3 DNA: TGTGCCAGCTCCAGGACAGGGGGCAACGGGGAGCTGTTTTTT; clone size: once; D gene: TRBD1; J gene: TRBJ2-2; V gene: TRBV18
CDR3 protein: CASRISGGAYEQYF; CDR3 DNA: TGTGCCAGCAGAATTAGCGGGGGTGCCTACGAGCAGTACTTC; clone size: .; D gene: TRBD2; J gene: TRBJ2-7; V gene: TRBV14
CDR3 protein: CASSLERTAYEQYF; CDR3 DNA: TGTGCCAGCAGCTTAGAGAGGACAGCCTACGAGCAGTACTTC; clone size: .; D gene: .; J gene: TRBJ2-7; V gene: TRBV11-1
CDR3 protein: CASCRGGGQAPRVEQYF; CDR3 DNA: TGTGCCAGCTGCAGGGGGGGTGGACAGGCACCCCGGGTCGAGCAGTACTTC; clone size: .; D gene: .; J gene: TRBJ2-7; V gene: TRBV5-6
CDR3 protein: CASSLALYEQYF; CDR3 DNA: TGTGCCAGCAGCTTAGCGCTCTACGAGCAGTACTTC; clone size: .; D gene: .; J gene: TRBJ2-7; V gene: TRBV7-9
CDR3 protein: CASSFLASGTGELFF; CDR3 DNA: TGTGCCAGCAGTTTTTTGGCTAGCGGAACCGGGGAGCTGTTTTTT; clone size: .; D gene: TRBD2; J gene: TRBJ2-2; V gene: TRBV27
CDR3 protein: CASSVETTPETQYF; CDR3 DNA: TGTGCCAGCAGCGTAGAGACAACGCCGGAGACCCAGTACTTC; clone size: .; D gene: .; J gene: TRBJ2-5; V gene: TRBV9
CDR3 protein: CASSLQQGASYEQYF; CDR3 DNA: TGCGCCAGCAGCCTCCAACAGGGGGCATCCTACGAGCAGTACTTC; clone size: .; D gene: TRBD1; J gene: TRBJ2-7; V gene: TRBV4-3
CDR3 protein: CASISGGNTGELFF; CDR3 DNA: TGTGCCAGCATCTCCGGGGGTAACACCGGGGAGCTGTTTTTT; clone size: .; D gene: .; J gene: TRBJ2-2; V gene: TRBV6-1
CDR3 protein: CASSYEGQGPQHF; CDR3 DNA: TGTGCCAGCAGTTACGAGGGTCAGGGGCCCCAGCATTTT; clone size: few; D gene: .; J gene: TRBJ1-5; V gene: TRBV6-5